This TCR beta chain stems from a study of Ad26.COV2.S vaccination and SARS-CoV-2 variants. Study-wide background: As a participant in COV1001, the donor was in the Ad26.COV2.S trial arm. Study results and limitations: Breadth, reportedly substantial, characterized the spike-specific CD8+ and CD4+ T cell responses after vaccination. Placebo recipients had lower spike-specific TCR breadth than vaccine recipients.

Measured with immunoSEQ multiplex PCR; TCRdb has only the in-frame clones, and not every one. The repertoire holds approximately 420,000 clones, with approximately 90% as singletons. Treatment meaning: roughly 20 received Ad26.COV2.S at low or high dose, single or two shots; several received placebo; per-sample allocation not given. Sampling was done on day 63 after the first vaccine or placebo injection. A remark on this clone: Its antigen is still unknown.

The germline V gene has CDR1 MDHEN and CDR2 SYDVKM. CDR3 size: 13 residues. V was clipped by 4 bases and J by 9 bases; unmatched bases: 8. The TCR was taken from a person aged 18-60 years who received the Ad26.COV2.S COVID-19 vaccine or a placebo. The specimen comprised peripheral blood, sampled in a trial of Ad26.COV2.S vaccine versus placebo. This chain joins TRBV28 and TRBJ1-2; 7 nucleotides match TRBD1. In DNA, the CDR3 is TGTGCCAGCAGTTCTCCAGGGACAGCCCGCTACACCTTC. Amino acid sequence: CASSSPGTARYTF.